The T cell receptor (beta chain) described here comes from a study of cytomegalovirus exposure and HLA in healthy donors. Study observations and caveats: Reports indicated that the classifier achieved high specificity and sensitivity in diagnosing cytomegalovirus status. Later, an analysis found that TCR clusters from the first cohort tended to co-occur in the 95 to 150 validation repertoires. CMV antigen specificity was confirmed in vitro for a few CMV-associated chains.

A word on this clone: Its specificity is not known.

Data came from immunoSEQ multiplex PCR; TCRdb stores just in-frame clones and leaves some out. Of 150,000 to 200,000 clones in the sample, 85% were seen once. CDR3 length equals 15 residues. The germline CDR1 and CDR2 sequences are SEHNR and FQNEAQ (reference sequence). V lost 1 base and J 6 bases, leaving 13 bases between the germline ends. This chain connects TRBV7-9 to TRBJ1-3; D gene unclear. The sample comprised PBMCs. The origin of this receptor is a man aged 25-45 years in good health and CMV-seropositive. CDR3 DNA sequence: TGTGCCAGCAGCTTAGTACGCGGAGCTGCAAACACCATATATTTT. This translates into CASSLVRGAANTIYF.